This T cell receptor beta chain was documented in a study of PD-L1 blockade in urothelial cancer. Study in general: Once treatment had started, blood was analyzed at 3 weeks (second dose) and again at 6 weeks.

Using immunoSEQ multiplex PCR, the repertoire was profiled, and TCRdb retains in-frame clones only, with some absent. This repertoire shows roughly 54,000 clones, approximately 88% found once; its top ten account for under 15%. Time point in this sample: pretreatment peripheral blood. The clonotype originates from a woman between 55 and 75 years old with urothelial cancer. The sequencing used PBMCs, collected around atezolizumab (anti-PD-L1) treatment.

The CDR3 protein is CAISESSGVGEKLFF. As DNA, the CDR3 is TGTGCCATCAGTGAGTCTTCAGGGGTCGGTGAAAAACTGTTTTTT. The V call is TRBV10-3, the J call TRBJ1-4, with D perhaps TRBD1 (6 bases). Trimming took off 0 bases at V and 7 bases at J, with 12 bases between the two ends. The germline gives CDR1 ENHRY, CDR2 SYGVKD. This CDR3 spans 15 amino acids.